The T cell receptor beta chain described here comes from a study of T cells after yellow fever vaccination. TCRdb processed the 5' RACE reads anew with MiXCR; each CDR3 protein has one entry. The sample consists of approximately 510,000 distinct CDR3 sequences, 20% to 25% of them appearing once. Germline trimming cut 6 bases from V and 12 bases from J; bases unmatched to any gene: 13. The CDR3 has 14 amino acids. The table lists this clonotype with a few counts. This sequence joins TRBV12-3 or TRBV12-4 and TRBJ2-1; 8 bases map to TRBD2. This receptor was obtained from a man younger than 35 who received the YFV17D yellow fever vaccine. This material consisted of PBMCs, taken about 21 days after the first yellow fever vaccination. In nucleotides, the CDR3 is TGTGCCAGCAGCGACTCGGGGGGGCAGTCCCCGCAGTTCTTC. Translated: CASSDSGGQSPQFF.